This T cell receptor (beta chain) was recovered during a study of response to subunit inactivated influenza vaccine. The study, taken as a whole, reports: A suggestion made by the authors is that each seasonal influenza vaccination recruits few new T cells.

In TCRdb, the RT-PCR reads were re-called with MiXCR into one record per CDR3 protein. The table lists roughly 670,000 distinct CDR3 sequences, approximately 14% of them singletons. With respect to this clonotype: Its specificity is not known.

The CDR3 length is 15 residues. Germline loops: CDR1 SGHRS, CDR2 YFSETQ. V was shortened by 5 bases and J by 6 bases, with 17 bases between the two germline ends. The clonotype was recovered from a man aged 50 or older who received an inactivated influenza vaccine. Sample: PBMCs from blood, taken less than 15 days before vaccination. V is TRBV5-1 and J is TRBJ2-2, with D unclear. Here the CDR3 reads CASRSQPTGSGELFF. The DNA for the CDR3 is TGCGCCAGCAGGTCACAGCCCACGGGTTCCGGGGAGCTGTTTTTT.